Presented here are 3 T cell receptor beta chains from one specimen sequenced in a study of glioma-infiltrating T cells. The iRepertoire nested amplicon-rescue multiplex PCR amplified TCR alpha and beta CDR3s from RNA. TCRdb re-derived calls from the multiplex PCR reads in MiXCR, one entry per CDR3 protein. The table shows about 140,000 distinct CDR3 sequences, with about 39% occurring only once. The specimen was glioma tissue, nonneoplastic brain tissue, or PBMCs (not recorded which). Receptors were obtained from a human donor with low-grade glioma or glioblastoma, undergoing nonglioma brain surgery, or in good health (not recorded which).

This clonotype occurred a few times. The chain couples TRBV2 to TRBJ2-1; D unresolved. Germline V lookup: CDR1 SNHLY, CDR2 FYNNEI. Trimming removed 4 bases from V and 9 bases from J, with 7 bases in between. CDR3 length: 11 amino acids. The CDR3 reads CASSVTGEQFF. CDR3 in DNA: TGTGCCAGCAGTGTCACTGGTGAGCAGTTCTTC.

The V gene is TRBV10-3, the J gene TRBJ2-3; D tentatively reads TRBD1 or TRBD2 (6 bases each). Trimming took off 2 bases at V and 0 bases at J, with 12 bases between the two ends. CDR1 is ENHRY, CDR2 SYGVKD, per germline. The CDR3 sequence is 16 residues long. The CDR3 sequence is CAISERGPGSTDTQYF. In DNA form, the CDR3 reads TGTGCCATCAGTGAGCGGGGGCCGGGAAGCACAGATACGCAGTATTTT.

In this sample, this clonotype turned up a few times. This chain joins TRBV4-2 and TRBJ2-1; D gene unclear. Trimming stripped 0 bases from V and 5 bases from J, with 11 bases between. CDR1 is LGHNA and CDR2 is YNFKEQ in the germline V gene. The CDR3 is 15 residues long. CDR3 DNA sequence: TGTGCCAGCAGCCAAGATCCCATCATTAACAATGAGCAGTTCTTC. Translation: CASSQDPIINNEQFF.